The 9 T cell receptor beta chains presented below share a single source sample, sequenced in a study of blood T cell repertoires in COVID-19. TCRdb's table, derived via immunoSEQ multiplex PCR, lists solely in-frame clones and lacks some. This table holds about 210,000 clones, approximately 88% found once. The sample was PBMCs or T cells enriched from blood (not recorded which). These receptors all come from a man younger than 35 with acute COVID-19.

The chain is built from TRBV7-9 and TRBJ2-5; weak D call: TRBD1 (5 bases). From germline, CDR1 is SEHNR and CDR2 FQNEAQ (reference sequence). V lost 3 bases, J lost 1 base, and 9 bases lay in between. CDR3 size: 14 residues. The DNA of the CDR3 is TGTGCCAGCAGCTTTGACAGTTCCCAAGAGACCCAGTACTTC. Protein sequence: CASSFDSSQETQYF.

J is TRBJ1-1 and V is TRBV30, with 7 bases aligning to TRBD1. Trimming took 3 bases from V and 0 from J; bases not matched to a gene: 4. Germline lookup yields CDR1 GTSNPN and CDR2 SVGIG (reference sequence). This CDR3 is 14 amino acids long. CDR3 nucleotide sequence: TGTGCCTGGAGGACGACAGGGCTGAACACTGAAGCTTTCTTT. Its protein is CAWRTTGLNTEAFF.

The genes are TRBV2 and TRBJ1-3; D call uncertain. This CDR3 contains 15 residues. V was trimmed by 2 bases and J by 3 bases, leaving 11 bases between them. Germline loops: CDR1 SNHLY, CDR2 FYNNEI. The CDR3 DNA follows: TGTGCCAGCAGTGAAAGTTCCGGTTTTGGAAACACCATATATTTT. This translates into CASSESSGFGNTIYF.

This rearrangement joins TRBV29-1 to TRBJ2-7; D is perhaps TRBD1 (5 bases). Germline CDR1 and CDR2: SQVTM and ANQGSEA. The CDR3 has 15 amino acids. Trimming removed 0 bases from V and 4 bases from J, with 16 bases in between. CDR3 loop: CSVEEGETAPYEQYF. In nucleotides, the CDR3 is TGCAGCGTTGAAGAAGGTGAGACAGCACCGTACGAGCAGTACTTC.

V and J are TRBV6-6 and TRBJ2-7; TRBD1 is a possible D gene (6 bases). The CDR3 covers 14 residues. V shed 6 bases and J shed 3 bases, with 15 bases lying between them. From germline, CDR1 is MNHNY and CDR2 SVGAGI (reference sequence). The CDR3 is CASRPMTGDYEQYF. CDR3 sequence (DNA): TGTGCCAGCAGACCGATGACAGGCGACTACGAGCAGTACTTC.

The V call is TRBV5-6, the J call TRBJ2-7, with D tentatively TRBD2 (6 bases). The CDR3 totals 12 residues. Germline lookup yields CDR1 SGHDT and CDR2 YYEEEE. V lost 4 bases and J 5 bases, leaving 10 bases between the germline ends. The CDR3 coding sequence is TGTGCCAGCAGCGGCGGCGGGGACGAGCAGTACTTC. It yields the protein CASSGGGDEQYF.

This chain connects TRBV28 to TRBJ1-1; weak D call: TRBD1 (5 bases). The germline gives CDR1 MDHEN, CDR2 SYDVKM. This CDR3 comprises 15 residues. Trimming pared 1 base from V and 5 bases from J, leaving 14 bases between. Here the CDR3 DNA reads TGTGCCAGCAGTTTATCGGGGGGAGGGTGGACTGAAGCTTTCTTT. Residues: CASSLSGGGWTEAFF.

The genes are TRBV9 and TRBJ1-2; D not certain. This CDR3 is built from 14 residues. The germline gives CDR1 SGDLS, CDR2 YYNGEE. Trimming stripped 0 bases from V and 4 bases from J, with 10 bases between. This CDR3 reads CASSVATGSYGYTF. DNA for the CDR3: TGTGCCAGCAGCGTAGCTACGGGGTCCTATGGCTACACCTTC.

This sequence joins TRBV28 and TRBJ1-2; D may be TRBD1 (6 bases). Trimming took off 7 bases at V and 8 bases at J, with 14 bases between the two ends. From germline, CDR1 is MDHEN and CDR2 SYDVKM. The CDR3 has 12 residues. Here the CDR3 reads CASNLQGSGYTF. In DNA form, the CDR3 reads TGTGCCAGCAACCTACAGGGTAGCGGCTACACCTTC.